One sample yielded the 13 T cell receptor beta chains listed below, sequenced in a study of memory CD4+ T cells and cytomegalovirus serostatus (dated by TCRdb to between 2017 and 2020). The protocol used for the library was the immunoSEQ multiplex PCR assay. In TCRdb, the immuneACCESS table is reduced to in-frame sequences with V and J assigned. These tables do not hold every clone; where another copy was compared, an unresolved V gene accounts for under half, and the others remain unexplained. The sample table contains tens of thousands of clones; only one count was recorded for about 81% of them. The top ten clonotypes cover roughly 1% of the sample. Single viable CD3+CD4+CD8-CD45RO+ cells were sorted as memory CD4+ T cells on a FACSAria II. What was sequenced was memory CD4+ T cells from blood. The receptor set was obtained from an adult in good health and CMV-seronegative.

This chain links TRBV2 with TRBJ2-5; TRBD1 might be the D (5 bases). Germline V gene lookup returns CDR1 SNHLY and CDR2 FYNNEI. Trimming pared 5 bases from V and 2 bases from J, leaving 9 bases between. CDR3 length: 13 residues. As DNA, the CDR3 is TGTGCCAGCAGTTCAGGGATTCAAGAGACCCAGTACTTC. As protein: CASSSGIQETQYF.

The chain employs TRBV30 and TRBJ1-2; D is ambiguous. The germline CDR1 and CDR2 sequences are GTSNPN and SVGIG (reference sequence). The length of the CDR3 is 13 residues. V lost 1 base and J lost 8, with 14 bases in between. This CDR3 is CAWSDGSVVGYTF. For the CDR3, the DNA is TGTGCCTGGAGTGATGGGTCCGTCGTAGGCTACACCTTC.

The DNA for the CDR3 is TGTGCCAGCGACAGGGACTCCTACGAGCAGTACTTC. Its translation: CASDRDSYEQYF. This chain links TRBV6-1 with TRBJ2-7, with 7 bases that match TRBD1. Germline V gene lookup returns CDR1 MNHNS and CDR2 SASEGT. This CDR3 is 12 amino acids long. The J segment lost 0 bases and the V segment lost 8 bases, leaving 1 base of the junction unmatched.

V is TRBV7-3 and J is TRBJ2-2; D remains ambiguous. Trimming pared 5 bases from V and 5 bases from J, leaving 9 bases between. CDR3 length: 13 amino acids. Germline lookup yields CDR1 SGHTA and CDR2 FQGTGA. In nucleotides, the CDR3 is TGTGCCAGCAGCCCCCAAGGGACCGGGGAGCTGTTTTTT. Protein: CASSPQGTGELFF.

This chain uses TRBV18 with TRBJ1-1; D remains unclear. The CDR3 contains 11 residues. Germline-derived CDR1 and CDR2 are KGHSH and LQKENI. V was pared by 4 bases and J by 0 bases, with 0 bases between. In DNA, the CDR3 is TGTGCCAGCTCACTGAACACTGAAGCTTTCTTT. Its translation: CASSLNTEAFF.

V and J are TRBV29-1 and TRBJ2-7; 10 positions match TRBD2. The CDR3 runs 13 residues. CDR1 and CDR2 from the germline V gene are SQVTM and ANQGSEA. The junction had 3 bases not matched to a gene; V was cut back by 7 bases and J by 0 bases. The CDR3, as DNA: TGCAGCGGTGAGCGGGGGGGCTCCTACGAGCAGTACTTC. Translation: CSGERGGSYEQYF.

The rearrangement links TRBV6-6 to TRBJ2-7; TRBD1 aligns across 8 bases. The junction had 11 bases not matched to a gene; V was cut back by 7 bases and J by 6 bases. The CDR3 consists of 14 residues. Germline V lookup: CDR1 MNHNY, CDR2 SVGAGI (reference sequence). CDR3 DNA: TGTGCCAGCACCGAGGACAGGGTTGCCCTCGAGCAGTACTTC. This codes for CASTEDRVALEQYF.

The chain combines TRBV7-7 with TRBJ2-5, with a tentative D call TRBD2 (5 bases). V was trimmed by 4 bases and J by 5 bases, leaving 11 bases between them. The germline CDR1 and CDR2 sequences are SSHAT and FNYEAQ (reference sequence). This CDR3 spans 13 amino acids. The CDR3 sequence: CASSYQTGETQYF. The DNA for the CDR3 is TGTGCCAGCAGCTATCAAACGGGGGAGACCCAGTACTTC.

The chain uses TRBV11-3 and TRBJ2-4, with D possibly TRBD2 on 5 matching bases. This CDR3 has 14 amino acids. Germline V gives CDR1 SGHNT, CDR2 YENEEA. Trimming took off 5 bases at V and 7 bases at J, with 15 bases between the two ends. CDR3 region: CASSPGTGFNIQYF. The CDR3 coding sequence is TGTGCCAGCAGCCCGGGCACGGGGTTCAACATTCAGTACTTC.

The chain joins TRBV6-1 to TRBJ1-2, with no clear D. This CDR3 region has 13 residues. V was clipped by 2 bases and J by 7 bases, with 11 bases between them. CDR1 is MNHNS, CDR2 SASEGT, per germline. The CDR3 loop is CASSERSRVGYTF. CDR3 sequence (DNA): TGTGCCAGCAGTGAAAGAAGTCGAGTTGGCTACACCTTC.

V and J are TRBV11-2 and TRBJ2-3; TRBD2 is a possible D gene (7 bases). CDR3 length equals 14 residues. The ends were cut back, 3 bases at V and 6 bases at J, with 13 bases in the middle. Per germline, CDR1 SGHAT and CDR2 FQNNGV. The CDR3 coding sequence is TGTGCCAGCAGCTTCCGGACAGCGGGGGATACGCAGTATTTT. It translates to CASSFRTAGDTQYF.

The genes are TRBV6-1 and TRBJ1-1, with 7 nucleotides matching TRBD1. The CDR3 is 15 residues long. The trim removed 4 bases at V and 1 base at J, leaving 6 bases unmatched. Germline loops: CDR1 MNHNS, CDR2 SASEGT. The CDR3 spells CASSAQGQRNTEAFF. CDR3 DNA sequence: TGTGCCAGCAGTGCACAGGGACAGAGGAACACTGAAGCTTTCTTT.

The chain couples TRBV7-3 to TRBJ2-5, with TRBD1 matching 11 bases. The trim removed 5 bases at V and 4 bases at J, leaving 6 bases unmatched. This CDR3 has 15 amino acids. Germline CDR1 SGHTA, CDR2 FQGTGA. CDR3 coding DNA: TGTGCCAGCAGCCACACAGGGACAGGGGGAGAGACCCAGTACTTC. Translated: CASSHTGTGGETQYF.